This T cell receptor (beta chain) was retrieved from a study of T-cell reconstitution after alpha-beta-depleted transplantation in children. Overall study findings and caveats: Where some patients showed high TCRbeta diversity at day 60, it came from recipient T cells and thymic progenitors that had survived. Newly made T cells mostly supplied T-cell counts and diversity one year after transplant. Expanded clones from the graft, numbering several hundred, reportedly supplied alpha-beta T cells about two months after transplant.

Unique molecular identifiers featured in how the TCRbeta library was prepared. TCRdb reanalysed the PCR reads using MiXCR and keeps one entry per CDR3 protein. The sample contains a few hundred thousand distinct CDR3 sequences, roughly 30% of which appear only once. This CDR3 has 16 residues. The ends lost 3 bases at V and 7 bases at J; junction bases unmatched: 12. Per germline, CDR1 SEHNR and CDR2 FQNEAQ (reference sequence). To note about this clonotype: Antigen unknown.

The specimen comprised PBMCs, sampled before TCRalphabeta/CD19-depleted stem cell transplant. The rearrangement links TRBV7-9 to TRBJ2-1, with TRBD2 matching over 7 bases. This sequence was found in a boy younger than two with Wiskott-Aldrich syndrome, due to receive a stem cell transplant. The CDR3 DNA follows: TGTGCCAGCAGCTTCCGGCGGGAGTCTGATTGGAATGAGCAGTTCTTC. Protein sequence: CASSFRRESDWNEQFF. Together with reference TRBV7-9 and TRBJ2-1, the CDR3 gives the full variable domain: DTGVSQNPRHKITKRGQNVTFRCDPISEHNRLYWYRQTLGQGPEFLTYFQNEAQLEKSRLLSDRFSAERPKGSFSTLEIQRTEQGDSAMYLCASSFRRESDWNEQFFGPGTRLTVL.